This T cell receptor (beta chain) was documented in a study of siplizumab effects on memory and regulatory T cells. The wider study: Paired reactions compared siplizumab at around 1 ug/mL with no drug, using mixed lymphocyte reactions. Whole-study findings and limits: In unstimulated cells, naive T cells appeared more diverse than memory T cells and seemed major alloresponse contributors.

A 37°C coculture lasting roughly six days was applied to the mixed lymphocyte reaction cells. Relative to its sample, this clone is medium-sized. Its antigen is not known. Assays captured around 97,000 TCR templates per sample. Libraries were prepared by immunoSEQ multiplex PCR; TCRdb keeps only in-frame clonotypes and omits some of them. The data contain roughly 9,900 clones, roughly two fifths of them seen just once; the ten biggest clones take up over 8.5%. V dropped 0 bases and J dropped 0 bases, with 12 bases sitting between them. The CDR3 loop spans 16 amino acids. CDR1 is SGHNT, CDR2 YYREEE, per germline (reference sequence).

Material for sequencing was CFSE-low (dividing) CD4+ T cells sorted from an allogeneic mixed lymphocyte reaction. The chain has TRBV5-4 and TRBJ1-1, with a weak D call TRBD1 (5 bases). The sequence came from a human donor in good health; the cells came from an allogeneic mixed lymphocyte reaction. The CDR3 DNA reads TGTGCCAGCAGCTTGGCAGGGCTGGGCGTGAACACTGAAGCTTTCTTT. This codes for CASSLAGLGVNTEAFF. The variable domain in full, completed from reference TRBV5-4 and TRBJ1-1, reads ETGVTQSPTHLIKTRGQQVTLRCSSQSGHNTVSWYQQALGQGPQFIFQYYREEENGRGNFPPRFSGLQFPNYSSELNVNALELDDSALYLCASSLAGLGVNTEAFFGQGTRLTVV.